These T cell receptor beta chains were read from a single sample in a study of shared clonotypes between healthy human individuals. Generated by immunoSEQ multiplex PCR, the TCRdb table keeps only in-frame clones and is missing some. The sample contains 1.6 million or so clones, approximately 97% of which appear only once. Sample: naive CD4+ T cells sorted from blood. Receptors were obtained from a man aged 30-40 years in good health. Both conserved end residues are part of each CDR3. A D gene is named only where the DNA matches it firmly. Expanded clones get a size class; other rows say once, few or many, or leave the size out.

cdr3_length	v_call	j_call	d_call	clone_size	cdr3_nt	cdr3_aa
14	TRBV5-3	TRBJ2-1	-	-	TGTGCCAGAAGCTTCGGACTCCCGAAGAATGAGCAGTTCTTC	CARSFGLPKNEQFF
15	TRBV4-3	TRBJ2-4	TRBD1	-	TGCGCCAGCAGCCAAGATATACAGGGGAAAAACATTCAGTACTTC	CASSQDIQGKNIQYF
14	TRBV29-1	TRBJ2-3	-	-	TGCAGCGTTGAAGTTTGGGGCTATAGTGATACGCAGTATTTT	CSVEVWGYSDTQYF
14	TRBV23-1	TRBJ1-5	-	-	TGCGCCAGCAGTCCGTTATCCGCTCCTCGGCCCCAGCATTTT	CASSPLSAPRPQHF
17	TRBV9	TRBJ2-7	TRBD1	-	TGTGCCAGCAGCCGGGAATCTGGGACAGGGGGCATGTACGAGCAGTACTTC	CASSRESGTGGMYEQYF
14	TRBV30	TRBJ2-1	TRBD2	-	TGTGCCTGGAGGACTAGCGGGACCGGATGGGGGCAGTTCTTC	CAWRTSGTGWGQFF
14	TRBV19	TRBJ2-1	TRBD1	-	TGTGCCAGTAGTATAGAGACAGGGTTTAATGAGCAGTTCTTC	CASSIETGFNEQFF
17	TRBV4-3	TRBJ2-4	TRBD2	-	TGCGCCAGCAGCCAAGAGGAGACTAGCGGGACCAAAAACATTCAGTACTTC	CASSQEETSGTKNIQYF
14	TRBV10-3	TRBJ2-7	-	-	TGTGCCATCACCCGGGACCCCCCGCCCAACGAGCAGTACTTC	CAITRDPPPNEQYF
16	TRBV10-3	TRBJ2-1	-	-	TGTGCCATCAGTGAGGACCCCAGGTCATCAGGCAATGAGCAGTTCTTC	CAISEDPRSSGNEQFF
10	TRBV29-1	TRBJ2-2	-	-	TGCAGCGGGTACGCCGGGGAGCTGTTTTTT	CSGYAGELFF
14	TRBV5-6	TRBJ1-2	-	-	TGTGCCAGCAGCTTGCTCTCACCCAACTATGGCTACACCTTC	CASSLLSPNYGYTF
18	TRBV28	TRBJ2-3	TRBD1	-	TGTGCCAGCAGTTTCCCCGCCGGACAGGGTTCTTTCACAGATACGCAGTATTTT	CASSFPAGQGSFTDTQYF
13	TRBV2	TRBJ2-4	-	-	TGTGCCAGTGATCAGGAAGCCAAAAACATTCAGTACTTC	CASDQEAKNIQYF
11	TRBV5-4	TRBJ2-5	-	-	TGTGCCAGCAGCTTTGGGGAGACCCAGTACTTC	CASSFGETQYF
15	TRBV15	TRBJ2-1	TRBD1	-	TGTGCCACCAGCAGCCGGGACAGGGATAACAATGAGCAGTTCTTC	CATSSRDRDNNEQFF
15	TRBV10-1	TRBJ2-7	TRBD1	-	TGCGCCAGCAGTGGTAAACAGGGGGCTCCATACGAGCAGTACTTC	CASSGKQGAPYEQYF
17	TRBV11-2	TRBJ2-5	-	-	TGTGCCAGCAGCTTACACTCGGGGAGACTAGGTCAGGAGACCCAGTACTTC	CASSLHSGRLGQETQYF
17	TRBV18	TRBJ2-3	-	-	TGTGCCAGCTCACCTACCATGGCCAGCGGGTACACAGATACGCAGTATTTT	CASSPTMASGYTDTQYF
14	TRBV14	TRBJ1-1	-	-	TGTGCCAGCAGCCAACTGGGGGTGGGTACTGAAGCTTTCTTT	CASSQLGVGTEAFF
14	TRBV9	TRBJ2-5	TRBD2	-	TGTGCCAGCAGCGTAGCTGGACTAGAAGGGACCCAGTACTTC	CASSVAGLEGTQYF
14	TRBV14	TRBJ2-2	-	once	TGTGCCAGCAGCCAGCGCGCGAACACCGGGGAGCTGTTTTTT	CASSQRANTGELFF
15	TRBV7-3	TRBJ2-1	-	-	TGTGCCAGCAGCCCATGGCAGGGAAGAGGGAATGAGCAGTTCTTC	CASSPWQGRGNEQFF
15	TRBV12-5	TRBJ2-3	-	-	TGTGCTAGTGGTTTGGGTCAAGGGAGCACAGATACGCAGTATTTT	CASGLGQGSTDTQYF
14	TRBV19	TRBJ1-1	-	-	TGTGCCAGTAGTATAAACAGAATGAACACTGAAGCTTTCTTT	CASSINRMNTEAFF
15	TRBV7-2	TRBJ2-1	TRBD2	-	TGTGCCAGCAGCAAGGAGTTCGGGAGGGTCAATGAGCAGTTCTTC	CASSKEFGRVNEQFF
15	TRBV5-6	TRBJ2-1	TRBD2	-	TGTGCCAGCAGCTTCGTCCAGCGGGGGTACAATGAGCAGTTCTTC	CASSFVQRGYNEQFF
13	TRBV28	TRBJ2-5	-	-	TGTGCCAGCAGTCCCGTGGGGGAGGAGACCCAGTACTTC	CASSPVGEETQYF
13	TRBV2	TRBJ1-1	-	-	TGTGCCAGCAGTACCCAGGGAGACACTGAAGCTTTCTTT	CASSTQGDTEAFF
13	TRBV10-1	TRBJ2-3	-	-	TGCGCCAGCAGTCTGGGACCCACAGATACGCAGTATTTT	CASSLGPTDTQYF
13	TRBV15	TRBJ1-2	-	-	TGTGCCACCAGCAGAGAGACCCGGCGGGGCTACACCTTC	CATSRETRRGYTF
13	TRBV4-3	TRBJ1-5	-	-	TGCGCCAGCAGCCCGGTCCCGGGGCAGCCCCAGCATTTT	CASSPVPGQPQHF
15	TRBV5-4	TRBJ2-1	-	-	TGTGCCAGCAGCTTGGCGCGGGACCCGGCAAGTGAGCAGTTCTTC	CASSLARDPASEQFF
14	TRBV6-5	TRBJ2-2	TRBD1	-	TGTGCCAGCAGGGGGACAGGGAGGACCGGGGAGCTGTTTTTT	CASRGTGRTGELFF
13	TRBV10-3	TRBJ2-1	TRBD1	-	TGTGCCATCAGAGGGGACAGGGGCGGTGAGCAGTTCTTC	CAIRGDRGGEQFF
18	TRBV15	TRBJ2-6	-	-	TGTGCCACCAGCACCCTCGGAGGCAGAAGCTCTGGGGCCAACGTCCTGACTTTC	CATSTLGGRSSGANVLTF
15	TRBV5-6	TRBJ1-2	TRBD1	once	TGTGCCAGCAGCCTGATGACAGGGGCTAACTATGGCTACACCTTC	CASSLMTGANYGYTF
13	TRBV5-6	TRBJ1-2	-	once	TGTGCCAGCAGCCCGACAAATAACTATGGCTACACCTTC	CASSPTNNYGYTF
13	TRBV30	TRBJ2-5	TRBD1	-	TGTGCCTGGATTGGACAGGGGGGGGAGACCCAGTACTTC	CAWIGQGGETQYF
16	TRBV9	TRBJ1-1	-	-	TGTGCCAGCAGCCTCTTGGGGGGGGCAGAGAACACTGAAGCTTTCTTT	CASSLLGGAENTEAFF
17	TRBV5-1	TRBJ2-1	TRBD1	once	TGCGCCAGCTGTCTGGAACCCAGACAGGGTCAGATCAATGAGCAGTTCTTC	CASCLEPRQGQINEQFF
14	TRBV9	TRBJ2-1	-	-	TGTGCCAGCAGCGTAGCCCTCTCCTACAATGAGCAGTTCTTC	CASSVALSYNEQFF
13	TRBV2	TRBJ1-1	-	-	TGTGCCAGCAGTGAACGGCGGAACACTGAAGCTTTCTTT	CASSERRNTEAFF
15	TRBV11-2	TRBJ2-4	-	-	TGTGCCAGCAGCTTAGATATTGGCCCCTCCAACATTCAGTACTTC	CASSLDIGPSNIQYF
15	TRBV28	TRBJ1-2	-	once	TGTGCCAGCGGAACGCTTGGACAGTTTACCTATGGCTACACCTTC	CASGTLGQFTYGYTF
16	TRBV5-5	TRBJ2-5	-	-	TGTGCCAGCAGCTTGGGAGTTGGAGGAAGCATCGAGACCCAGTACTTC	CASSLGVGGSIETQYF
17	TRBV5-6	TRBJ2-6	TRBD1	-	TGTGCCAGCAGCGCGGACAGGGGGCTGGGTTGGGCCAACGTCCTGACTTTC	CASSADRGLGWANVLTF
15	TRBV5-1	TRBJ2-1	-	-	TGCGCCAGCAGCTTGGCTCGGTCTAGCGTCCATGAGCAGTTCTTC	CASSLARSSVHEQFF
15	TRBV7-2	TRBJ1-5	-	few	TGTGCCAGCAGCTTGGTAAAAGGGGGCAATCAGCCCCAGCATTTT	CASSLVKGGNQPQHF
14	TRBV28	TRBJ2-2	TRBD1	-	TGTGCCAGCACTGGACAGGGAAGGACCGGGGAGCTGTTTTTT	CASTGQGRTGELFF
15	TRBV6-5	TRBJ2-7	TRBD2	-	TGTGCCAGCAGCCAAAAAGGTCTAGCGGGAGGAACACGGTACTTC	CASSQKGLAGGTRYF
19	TRBV10-2	TRBJ2-1	TRBD2	-	TGCGCCAGCAGTGAGCCAACGAAACAGACTAGCGGGAGTTACAATGAGCAGTTCTTC	CASSEPTKQTSGSYNEQFF
14	TRBV11-3	TRBJ2-7	-	-	TGTGCCAGCAGCTTAGGAGGTAGCGGATACGAGCAGTACTTC	CASSLGGSGYEQYF
12	TRBV7-9	TRBJ2-1	-	-	TGTGCCAGCAGCTTATTAATAGGGCCGGAGTTCTTC	CASSLLIGPEFF
16	TRBV28	TRBJ1-1	-	-	TGTGCCAGCAGTCCCTGGGCAGGGGAAATGAACACTGAAGCTTTCTTT	CASSPWAGEMNTEAFF
16	TRBV21-1	TRBJ2-5	-	-	TGTGCCAGCAGCGCAACAACCCGGGACAGGCGGGAGACCCAGTACTTC	CASSATTRDRRETQYF
15	TRBV5-5	TRBJ1-1	TRBD1	-	TGTGCCAGCAGCTCGACAGGGGTCACGAACACTGAAGCTTTCTTT	CASSSTGVTNTEAFF